Listed below are T cell receptor beta chains from one sample, sequenced in a study of shared clonotypes between healthy human individuals. Produced via immunoSEQ multiplex PCR; TCRdb's table is partial and in-frame only. The sample carries some 600,000 clones, around 96% recorded once. Sequencing used naive CD8+ T cells sorted from blood. These receptors came from a woman younger than 45 in good health. CDR3s include the opening cysteine and the closing phenylalanine or tryptophan. D genes are given only for firm matches. Only part of the rows carry a size: once, few, many, or a class if the clone is expanded.

TRBV10-3,NA,NA,TRBJ2-2,TGTGCCATCAGTGAGTCGTCGATTTCCGCGGGGACCGACACCGGGGAGCTGTTTTTT,CAISESSISAGTDTGELFF
TRBV29-1,NA,TRBD2,TRBJ2-1,TGCAGCGCTGGACTAGCGGGAGGAAACTACAATGAGCAGTTCTTC,CSAGLAGGNYNEQFF
TRBV15,NA,NA,TRBJ2-2,TGTGCCACCAGCAGAGTCCAGCTAGGGGGCACCGGGGAGCTGTTTTTT,CATSRVQLGGTGELFF
TRBV28,NA,NA,TRBJ1-4,TGTGCCAGCAGTCCCCCACCCCGGGGGAAACTGTTTTTT,CASSPPPRGKLFF
TRBV27,NA,TRBD1,TRBJ2-1,TGTGCCAGCAGTTCCGGGACAGGGGTTTACAATGAGCAGTTCTTC,CASSSGTGVYNEQFF
TRBV7-9,NA,NA,TRBJ1-5,TGTGCCAGCAGCTTATCAGAGACAGGTACTTTCCGCAATCAGCCCCAGCATTTT,CASSLSETGTFRNQPQHF
TRBV13,few,NA,TRBJ1-1,TGTGCCAGCAGCCTTTTATCCAAGCATGCTTTCTTT,CASSLLSKHAFF
TRBV19,NA,TRBD1,TRBJ2-1,TGTGCCGTACGGGACAGGGGGCTCAATGAGCAGTTCTTC,CAVRDRGLNEQFF
TRBV27,NA,TRBD2,TRBJ2-7,TGTGCCAGCAGTTTCACTAGCGACTCCTACGAGCAGTACTTC,CASSFTSDSYEQYF
TRBV27,NA,NA,TRBJ2-7,TGTGCCAGCAGTTTATCGACGGCACCGGCCTACGAGCAGTACTTC,CASSLSTAPAYEQYF
TRBV6-5,NA,TRBD2,TRBJ2-1,TGTGCCAGCAGTTACCAACTAGCGGGAGACTACAATGAGCAGTTCTTC,CASSYQLAGDYNEQFF